Listed here are 9 T cell receptor beta chains from one sample, sequenced in a study of lymphopenia after photon versus proton radiotherapy. The table came from immunoSEQ multiplex PCR; TCRdb's copy has only in-frame clones and leaves some out. The sample lists 15,000 or so clones; roughly 88% were seen once. The sample consisted of peripheral blood, taken from a patient treated with proton-based radiotherapy. These receptors came from a man in his 70s with pancreatic cancer.

The CDR3 coding sequence is TGTGCCAGCAGCCCAAAGGTCGTACAGGGAAATTCACCCCTCCACTTT. This sequence encodes CASSPKVVQGNSPLHF. The chain joins TRBV7-2 to TRBJ1-6; tentative D call: TRBD1 (6 bases). The V gene lost 5 bases and the J gene lost 7 bases, with 18 bases spanning the gap. This CDR3 comprises 16 residues. The germline CDR1 and CDR2 sequences are SGHTA and FQGNSA.

The rearrangement joins TRBV19 to TRBJ2-3; D may correspond to TRBD1 or TRBD2 (5 bases each). The CDR3 spans 13 residues. Germline assignment: CDR1 LNHDA and CDR2 SQIVND (reference sequence). Trimming cost V 5 bases and J 0 bases, with 6 bases left between them. The CDR3 sequence is CASSGDSTDTQYF. The CDR3 region has the DNA TGTGCCAGTAGTGGGGACAGCACAGATACGCAGTATTTT.

This sequence joins TRBV28 and TRBJ2-7, with D perhaps being TRBD1 or TRBD2 (5 bases each). The V gene lost 7 bases and the J gene lost 0 bases, with 19 bases spanning the gap. The germline CDR1 and CDR2 sequences are MDHEN and SYDVKM. The CDR3 covers 16 residues. The CDR3 coding sequence is TGTGCCAGCATCTCCCTCGGCGTCGGGGCCTCCTACGAGCAGTACTTC. Its translation is CASISLGVGASYEQYF.

The chain employs TRBV13 and TRBJ1-2, with a weak D call TRBD1 (5 bases). Germline V gene data show CDR1 as PRHDT and CDR2 as FYEKMQ (reference sequence). V dropped 5 bases and J dropped 4 bases, with 14 bases sitting between them. This CDR3 spans 14 amino acids. The CDR3 protein is CASSEGSGGYGYTF. CDR3 sequence (DNA): TGTGCCAGCAGCGAGGGGTCGGGGGGCTATGGCTACACCTTC.

This chain joins TRBV11-2 and TRBJ2-5; 7 bases line up with TRBD2. Germline CDR1 and CDR2: SGHAT and FQNNGV. CDR3 length: 14 residues. V was clipped by 3 bases and J by 2 bases; unmatched bases: 3. CDR3 protein: CASSFGGEQETQYF. In DNA form, the CDR3 reads TGTGCCAGCAGCTTTGGGGGGGAGCAAGAGACCCAGTACTTC.

The chain carries TRBV9 and TRBJ2-1; D is possibly TRBD1 (6 bases). Germline values: CDR1 SGDLS, CDR2 YYNGEE. V was clipped by 6 bases and J by 5 bases, with 18 bases between them. The CDR3 spans 15 residues. CDR3 bases: TGTGCCAGCACGGTGGGGACACAAAACAACAATGAGCAGTTCTTC. Amino acid sequence: CASTVGTQNNNEQFF.

This clone has a single count. This chain links TRBV6-6 with TRBJ1-5, with D maybe TRBD1 (5 bases). Per germline, CDR1 MNHNY and CDR2 SVGAGI (reference sequence). Trimming removed 8 bases from V and 4 bases from J, with 12 bases in between. CDR3 length equals 13 residues. The CDR3, as DNA: TGTGCCAGCGGACTAAACAGGAATCAGCCCCAGCATTTT. It is translated as CASGLNRNQPQHF.

DNA for the CDR3: TGTGCCAGCAGCTTAGGGTCTAGCGACTACAATGAGCAGTTCTTC. Its protein is CASSLGSSDYNEQFF. The genes are TRBV7-8 and TRBJ2-1; possibly TRBD2 for D (6 bases). Trimming took 1 base from V and 3 from J, leaving 10 bases between them. The CDR3 has 15 amino acids. CDR1 is SGHVS and CDR2 is FQNEAQ in the germline V gene.

This clone was seen once. The J gene is TRBJ2-2, the V gene TRBV2; D remains unclear. This CDR3 spans 13 amino acids. The germline V gene encodes CDR1 SNHLY and CDR2 FYNNEI. V was trimmed by 2 bases and J by 1 base, leaving 2 bases between them. CDR3 amino acids: CASSERNTGELFF. For the CDR3, the DNA is TGTGCCAGCAGTGAACGGAACACCGGGGAGCTGTTTTTT.